The rows below give T cell receptor beta chains drawn from one sample of a study of OX40 agonist ivuxolimab in advanced cancers. Some clones are missing from TCRdb's copy, which holds only in-frame ones; the method was immunoSEQ multiplex PCR. Here the sample spans approximately 76,000 clones, approximately 91% being singletons. The source material was CD4+ or CD8+ T cells sorted from blood, sampled in a trial of the OX40 agonist ivuxolimab. Receptor source: an adult with an advanced solid tumor such as melanoma, head and neck, liver or kidney cancer. Both conserved end residues are part of each CDR3. The D gene is left open where the match is weak. Clone size appears in some rows only: once, few, many, or a class for an expanded clone.

J gene,D gene,clone size,V gene,CDR3 protein,CDR3 DNA
TRBJ2-7,TRBD1,once,TRBV9,CASSASGTGFTYEQYF,TGTGCCAGCAGCGCCTCCGGGACAGGGTTCACCTACGAGCAGTACTTC
TRBJ1-4,TRBD1,NA,TRBV11-2,CASSLGQGAINEKLFF,TGTGCCAGCAGCTTAGGACAGGGGGCGATTAATGAAAAACTGTTTTTT
TRBJ2-1,TRBD2,once,TRBV6-6,CAGKKRGDNEQFF,TGTGCCGGCAAGAAGCGGGGGGACAATGAGCAGTTCTTC
TRBJ1-3,NA,NA,TRBV6-6,CASWKQGNTGNTIYF,TGTGCCAGCTGGAAGCAGGGGAACACTGGAAACACCATATATTTT
TRBJ2-5,NA,NA,TRBV19,CATQGQSLREETQYF,TGTGCCACCCAGGGCCAGAGCCTGAGGGAAGAGACCCAGTACTTC
TRBJ2-5,TRBD2,NA,TRBV10-3,CAISPTSGSLETQYF,TGTGCCATCAGCCCGACTAGCGGGAGCTTAGAGACCCAGTACTTC
TRBJ2-3,TRBD1,NA,TRBV10-2,CASSEWTGGIDTQYF,TGCGCCAGCAGTGAGTGGACAGGGGGTATAGATACGCAGTATTTT
TRBJ2-7,NA,NA,TRBV7-9,CASSPPTAVGSLTYEQYF,TGTGCCAGCAGCCCACCAACCGCGGTAGGAAGCCTTACCTACGAGCAGTACTTC
TRBJ2-2,NA,once,TRBV2,CASTRRTSNTGELFF,TGTGCCAGCACCCGCCGGACATCGAACACCGGGGAGCTGTTTTTT
TRBJ2-3,NA,NA,TRBV6-5,CASSSRGDTQYF,TGTGCCAGCAGCTCGAGGGGAGATACGCAGTATTTT
TRBJ2-1,NA,NA,TRBV27,CASSLRSSSSYNEQFF,TGTGCCAGCAGTTTACGGTCATCGAGCTCCTACAATGAGCAGTTCTTC
TRBJ2-2,TRBD2,NA,TRBV28,CASSLGGRAGTGELFF,TGTGCCAGCAGTTTAGGGGGGAGGGCCGGAACCGGGGAGCTGTTTTTT
TRBJ2-5,TRBD1,NA,TRBV9,CASSTSTGHAETQYF,TGTGCCAGCAGCACTTCGACAGGGCATGCGGAGACCCAGTACTTC
TRBJ2-7,TRBD2,NA,TRBV30,CAWSVMSGGSYEQYF,TGTGCCTGGAGTGTAATGTCGGGGGGGTCCTACGAGCAGTACTTC
TRBJ2-7,TRBD1,few,TRBV27,CASSRDGQGFNEQYF,TGTGCCAGCAGTCGCGACGGACAGGGCTTCAACGAGCAGTACTTC
TRBJ1-3,TRBD1,NA,TRBV18,CASSPLGTVSSGNTIYF,TGTGCCAGCTCACCACTCGGGACAGTGAGCTCTGGAAACACCATATATTTT
TRBJ2-1,NA,NA,TRBV11-2,CASSLGSGRSHEQFF,TGTGCCAGCAGCTTAGGGTCAGGTCGTTCCCATGAGCAGTTCTTC
TRBJ1-1,NA,NA,TRBV28,CASTSPGGNTEAFF,TGTGCCAGCACCTCCCCGGGGGGAAACACTGAAGCTTTCTTT
TRBJ1-1,TRBD1,NA,TRBV5-1,CASSWRQGAVTEAFF,TGCGCCAGCAGCTGGAGACAGGGGGCGGTAACTGAAGCTTTCTTT
TRBJ2-2,TRBD2,NA,TRBV7-8,CASSSSRGGLAGTGELFF,TGTGCCAGCAGCTCCTCCCGCGGGGGTCTTGCGGGAACCGGGGAGCTGTTTTTT
TRBJ1-4,TRBD1,NA,TRBV4-1,CASSQDHDRVGKKLFF,TGCGCCAGCAGCCAAGATCACGACAGGGTGGGGAAAAAACTGTTTTTT
TRBJ1-2,NA,NA,TRBV5-4,CASSLGTVYRGYTF,TGTGCCAGCAGCTTGGGGACAGTATACCGGGGCTACACCTTC
TRBJ1-2,TRBD1,NA,TRBV28,CASSLSRTGKTYGYTF,TGTGCCAGCAGTTTATCCCGGACAGGTAAAACCTATGGCTACACCTTC
TRBJ1-5,NA,NA,TRBV7-2,CASSLGRTKNQPQHF,TGTGCCAGCAGCTTAGGACGGACTAAGAATCAGCCCCAGCATTTT